These 29 T cell receptor beta chains share one sample of origin, sequenced in a study of shared clonotypes between healthy human individuals. Sequencing used immunoSEQ multiplex PCR; TCRdb keeps in-frame clones, though not all of them. The sample lists some 2,500,000 clones, 92% occurring once. The sample was naive CD4+ T cells from PBMCs. The subset here: CD45RA+ positively selected. The receptors originated from a man younger than 35 in good health. Some clones in this sample may be carry-over from other donors' samples.

This chain connects TRBV19 to TRBJ2-7; possible D gene TRBD1, 6 bases. Germline lookup yields CDR1 LNHDA and CDR2 SQIVND (reference sequence). The CDR3 extends over 15 amino acids. Trimming left V 7 bases short and J 2 bases short, with 18 bases between. The CDR3 spells CASTSVAAGAYEQYF. The CDR3 DNA follows: TGTGCCAGTACTTCTGTGGCGGCAGGGGCCTACGAGCAGTACTTC.

The genes are TRBV15 and TRBJ2-1, with 11 bases lining up with TRBD2. V was pared by 0 bases and J by 0 bases, with 7 bases of the junction left unmatched. Looked up from germline, CDR1 is LNHNV and CDR2 is YYDKDF (reference sequence). The CDR3 spans 19 residues. DNA of the CDR3: TGTGCCACCAGCAGAGATTGGCCGCTAGCGGGGGGCTCCTACAATGAGCAGTTCTTC. It specifies CATSRDWPLAGGSYNEQFF.

Comments on this clone: This sample also contains other DNA sequences that code for the same CDR3. This rearrangement joins TRBV6-5 to TRBJ2-7, with 11 positions matching TRBD2. The CDR3 spans 15 residues. V lost 5 bases and J lost 5; bases outside the gene matches: 8. The germline CDR1 and CDR2 sequences are MNHEY and SVGAGI. CDR3: CASSSLAGGPHEQYF. CDR3 nucleotides: TGTGCCAGCAGTAGCTTAGCGGGAGGGCCTCACGAGCAGTACTTC.

V is TRBV12-5 and J is TRBJ2-1; TRBD2 agrees at 10 bases. The V segment lost 6 bases and the J segment 5 bases; nucleotides outside the gene matches: 10. Germline V CDR1 and CDR2: LGHNT, FRNRAP. The CDR3 runs 16 residues. The CDR3 reads CASGTQASGGNNEQFF. CDR3 sequence (DNA): TGTGCTAGTGGCACCCAGGCTAGCGGGGGCAACAATGAGCAGTTCTTC. The variable domain in full, with the rest retrieved from reference TRBV12-5 and TRBJ2-1, is DARVTQTPRHKVTEMGQEVTMRCQPILGHNTVFWYRQTMMQGLELLAYFRNRAPLDDSGMPKDRFSAEMPDATLATLKIQPSEPRDSAVYFCASGTQASGGNNEQFFGPGTRLTVL.

The chain joins TRBV7-9 to TRBJ2-7; D remains ambiguous. This CDR3 contains 15 residues. V was clipped by 1 base and J by 6 bases, with 16 bases between them. Germline values: CDR1 SEHNR, CDR2 FQNEAQ (reference sequence). In DNA, the CDR3 is TGTGCCAGCAGCTTAGTTCGGCCCCAGCCCGGCGAGCAGTACTTC. Its translation is CASSLVRPQPGEQYF. Supplemented by reference TRBV7-9 and TRBJ2-7, the full variable domain reads DTGVSQNPRHKITKRGQNVTFRCDPISEHNRLYWYRQTLGQGPEFLTYFQNEAQLEKSRLLSDRFSAERPKGSFSTLEIQRTEQGDSAMYLCASSLVRPQPGEQYFGPGTRLTVT.

As concerns this clone: The sample carries other DNA sequences with the same CDR3. The chain couples TRBV11-2 to TRBJ2-7; D call uncertain. V lost 0 bases, J lost 4 bases, and 10 bases lay in between. Per the germline V gene, CDR1 is SGHAT and CDR2 is FQNNGV. This CDR3 has 14 amino acids. The CDR3, as DNA: TGTGCCAGCAGCTTAGATCCGGGCGGTTACGAGCAGTACTTC. Protein sequence: CASSLDPGGYEQYF.

The chain uses TRBV6-6 and TRBJ2-2; D may be TRBD1 (6 bases). Germline V lookup: CDR1 MNHNY, CDR2 SVGAGI (reference sequence). The CDR3 contains 15 residues. Trimming took off 11 bases at V and 5 bases at J, with 21 bases between the two ends. The DNA for the CDR3 is TGTGCCGCCGGGCGACGAATGGGGACAACCGGGGAGCTGTTTTTT. Encoded protein: CAAGRRMGTTGELFF.

The rearrangement links TRBV11-3 to TRBJ2-7; D is perhaps TRBD1 or TRBD2 (6 bases each). This CDR3 has 15 residues. Germline loops: CDR1 SGHNT, CDR2 YENEEA. Trimming pared 0 bases from V and 5 bases from J, leaving 14 bases between. The CDR3 is CASSLEGGTWDEQYF. CDR3 nucleotide sequence: TGTGCCAGCAGCTTAGAAGGGGGGACGTGGGACGAGCAGTACTTC.

V is TRBV7-6 and J is TRBJ1-5; D possibly corresponds to TRBD1 (5 bases). Germline values: CDR1 SGHVS, CDR2 FNYEAQ. Trimming removed 5 bases at V and 6 bases at J, with 20 bases between. The CDR3 runs 16 residues. The CDR3 nucleotides read TGTGCCAGCAGCCCCCAGGGCCTTCCCCACGGTCAGCCCCAGCATTTT. Translated: CASSPQGLPHGQPQHF.

This rearrangement joins TRBV28 to TRBJ2-7, with a tentative D call TRBD1 (7 bases). CDR1 MDHEN and CDR2 SYDVKM come from the germline V gene. V was cut by 6 bases and J by 1 base, with 13 bases left in between. CDR3 length equals 14 residues. This CDR3 is CASSRGTASYEQYF. The CDR3 DNA reads TGTGCCAGCAGCCGGGGGACAGCTTCCTACGAGCAGTACTTC.

V is TRBV18 and J is TRBJ2-7; 11 bases are a match to TRBD2. This CDR3 spans 16 amino acids. V was clipped by 1 base and J by 7 bases; unmatched bases: 9. Germline lookup yields CDR1 KGHSH and CDR2 LQKENI. The CDR3 DNA reads TGTGCCAGCTCACCACTACCGGGACTAGCGGTAGGTGAGCAGTACTTC. Amino acids: CASSPLPGLAVGEQYF.

The table lists this clone with a few counts. This chain links TRBV10-3 with TRBJ1-1; 7 bases match TRBD1. Germline-derived CDR1 and CDR2 are ENHRY and SYGVKD. The trim removed 3 bases at V and 7 bases at J, leaving 5 bases unmatched. The CDR3 is 13 residues long. The DNA of the CDR3 is TGTGCCATCAGTGACAGGGGGGAGGGTGAAGCTTTCTTT. Translating gives CAISDRGEGEAFF.

This chain joins TRBV6-4 and TRBJ2-2, with D perhaps being TRBD1 or TRBD2 (6 bases each). Deletions cut 6 bases from V and 1 base from J, with 12 bases between. The CDR3 consists of 15 residues. Germline lookup yields CDR1 MRHNA and CDR2 SNTAGT. The CDR3 nucleotides read TGTGCCAGCAGCTTGGAGGGGGGGAACACCGGGGAGCTGTTTTTT. Protein sequence: CASSLEGGNTGELFF.

The chain joins TRBV10-1 to TRBJ2-2; tentatively, D is TRBD1 or TRBD2 (5 bases each). Deletions cut 0 bases from V and 8 bases from J, with 16 bases between. CDR3 length equals 16 residues. The germline V gene encodes CDR1 WNHNN and CDR2 SYGVQD (reference sequence). DNA for the CDR3: TGCGCCAGCAGTGAGTCGGGGGATATTGTGGAAGGGGAGCTGTTTTTT. This gives the protein CASSESGDIVEGELFF.

This rearrangement joins TRBV9 to TRBJ2-4; 9 bases are shared with TRBD2. Germline lookup yields CDR1 SGDLS and CDR2 YYNGEE. This CDR3 is 15 amino acids long. J was trimmed by 9 bases and V by 1 base; bases with no gene match: 8. The CDR3 DNA follows: TGTGCCAGCAGCGTATTCCCTGCGGGAGGGGGCATTCAGTACTTC. This gives the protein CASSVFPAGGGIQYF. Full variable domain (rest looked up from reference TRBV9 and TRBJ2-4): DSGVTQTPKHLITATGQRVTLRCSPRSGDLSVYWYQQSLDQGLQFLIQYYNGEERAKGNILERFSAQQFPDLHSELNLSSLELGDSALYFCASSVFPAGGGIQYFGAGTRLSVL.

The CDR3 DNA is TGTGCCAGCAGTCATAGACCGAACTCGAACCAAGAGACCCAGTACTTC. It specifies CASSHRPNSNQETQYF. The chain combines TRBV6-6 with TRBJ2-5; D gene uncertain. This CDR3 has 16 amino acids. Trimming shortened V by 5 bases and J by 0 bases, and 16 bases separated the two germline ends. Germline CDR1 is MNHNY and CDR2 is SVGAGI (reference sequence).

The rearrangement uses TRBV11-2 and TRBJ1-2; TRBD1 aligns across 9 bases. Germline V CDR1 and CDR2: SGHAT, FQNNGV. V dropped 1 base and J dropped 14; count of bases not matched to a gene: 5. This CDR3 has 12 residues. DNA of the CDR3: TGTGCCAGCAGCTTAGGACAGGGGGGGAAGACCTTC. This encodes CASSLGQGGKTF.

The V and J genes are TRBV28 and TRBJ1-1, with 12 nucleotides matching TRBD1. Germline CDR1 MDHEN, CDR2 SYDVKM. The V segment lost 7 bases and the J segment 6 bases; nucleotides outside the gene matches: 9. This CDR3 spans 15 amino acids. The DNA of the CDR3 is TGTGCCAGCACCGGGACAGGGGGCGGAAGCGCTGAAGCTTTCTTT. Residues: CASTGTGGGSAEAFF.

The V and J genes are TRBV28 and TRBJ2-7; a weak D match, TRBD1 (6 bases). The germline CDR1 and CDR2 sequences are MDHEN and SYDVKM. The germline V and J ends were trimmed by 6 bases and 1 base, with 13 bases remaining between them. CDR3 length: 14 amino acids. The CDR3 loop reads CASRWLTGSYEQYF. CDR3 in DNA: TGTGCCAGCAGATGGCTGACAGGTTCCTACGAGCAGTACTTC.

The V and J genes are TRBV28 and TRBJ2-1, with 8 bases identical to TRBD1. Germline V gives CDR1 MDHEN, CDR2 SYDVKM. This CDR3 has 16 residues. V lost 5 bases, J lost 6 bases, and 12 bases stayed unmatched. CDR3 amino acids: CASSILDRESSNEQFF. CDR3 bases: TGTGCCAGCAGTATCCTGGACAGGGAGAGTAGCAATGAGCAGTTCTTC.

The V and J genes are TRBV4-1 and TRBJ1-1; D not resolved. Germline-derived CDR1 and CDR2 are MGHRA and YSYEKL. V lost 3 bases and J 0 bases, leaving 11 bases between the germline ends. This CDR3 has 15 amino acids. CDR3 DNA sequence: TGCGCCAGCAGCCATCCCCGGGCCTTGAACACTGAAGCTTTCTTT. It yields the protein CASSHPRALNTEAFF.

The table lists this clone with a count of one. Other nucleotide sequences from this sample produce the same CDR3. The rearrangement links TRBV27 to TRBJ2-1; 10 nucleotides match TRBD2. From germline, CDR1 is MNHEY and CDR2 SMNVEV (reference sequence). The length of the CDR3 is 15 residues. V trimming: 2 bases; J trimming: 4 bases; junction bases outside the gene matches: 2. CDR3: CASSLTSGIYNEQFF. CDR3 nucleotide sequence: TGTGCCAGCAGTTTAACTAGCGGGATTTACAATGAGCAGTTCTTC.

V and J are TRBV30 and TRBJ1-5; D call uncertain. The length of the CDR3 is 13 residues. The germline CDR1 and CDR2 sequences are GTSNPN and SVGIG (reference sequence). The V end was cut by 8 bases, the J end by 7 bases, with 18 bases between. CDR3 protein: CAAGRSTGQPQHF. The DNA for the CDR3 is TGTGCCGCCGGGAGGTCAACGGGGCAGCCCCAGCATTTT. Together with reference TRBV30 and TRBJ1-5, the CDR3 gives the full variable domain: SQTIHQWPATLVQPVGSPLSLECTVEGTSNPNLYWYRQAAGRGLQLLFYSVGIGQISSEVPQNLSASRPQDRQFILSSKKLLLSDSGFYLCAAGRSTGQPQHFGDGTRLSIL.

V and J are TRBV5-1 and TRBJ1-4, with TRBD1 as a possible D gene (6 bases). The CDR3 totals 15 residues. V was pared by 4 bases and J by 6 bases, with 16 bases between. Germline values: CDR1 SGHRS, CDR2 YFSETQ. As DNA, the CDR3 is TGCGCCAGCAGCCGTGGACAGCAGGGAGATGAAAAACTGTTTTTT. The encoded protein is CASSRGQQGDEKLFF.

The chain carries TRBV15 and TRBJ2-3, with 7 positions matching TRBD2. Germline-derived CDR1 and CDR2 are LNHNV and YYDKDF (reference sequence). The junction had 5 bases not matched to a gene; V was cut back by 8 bases and J by 0 bases. This CDR3 comprises 14 residues. The DNA of the CDR3 is TGTGCCACCCGAAGCGGGGAAAGCACAGATACGCAGTATTTT. This encodes CATRSGESTDTQYF.

This clone showed up just a few times. The same CDR3 arises from other DNA sequences in this sample as well. The chain is built from TRBV28 and TRBJ1-1; no clear D. CDR1 is MDHEN, CDR2 SYDVKM, per germline. The CDR3 is made up of 12 amino acids. V lost 2 bases and J 5 bases, leaving 6 bases between the germline ends. The CDR3 coding sequence is TGTGCCAGCAGTTTACCCGGGACTGAAGCTTTCTTT. Amino acid sequence: CASSLPGTEAFF.

The chain is built from TRBV5-1 and TRBJ1-1; 10 positions agree with TRBD1. Germline CDR1 and CDR2: SGHRS and YFSETQ. Trimming removed 4 bases from V and 3 bases from J; junction bases left unmatched: 6. The CDR3 spans 15 residues. CDR3 residues: CASSSGTGVYTEAFF. The CDR3 bases are TGCGCCAGCAGCAGCGGGACAGGGGTATACACTGAAGCTTTCTTT.

This chain connects TRBV7-8 to TRBJ2-7; 8 bases agree with TRBD1. CDR1 and CDR2 (germline): SGHVS, FQNEAQ. The CDR3 contains 16 residues. V shed 5 bases and J 3 bases; nucleotides not matched to a gene: 12. The CDR3 loop reads CASSVLSGTGGYEQYF. As DNA, the CDR3 is TGTGCCAGCAGCGTTCTCTCCGGGACAGGAGGCTACGAGCAGTACTTC.

Details on this clone: The sample contains more than one DNA sequence encoding this CDR3. The rearrangement joins TRBV7-7 to TRBJ2-5; D perhaps matches TRBD2 (6 bases). V was pared by 8 bases and J by 5 bases, with 9 bases between. Germline assignment: CDR1 SSHAT and CDR2 FNYEAQ (reference sequence). The CDR3 is made up of 11 amino acids. The DNA of the CDR3 is TGTGCCAGCTCGAGCGGGGAGACCCAGTACTTC. Translating it yields CASSSGETQYF.